Below are 8 T cell receptor beta chains sequenced from a single sample in a study of cytomegalovirus exposure and HLA in healthy donors. Researchers ran the PCR with 60 Vbeta and 13 Jbeta primers. Sequencing was performed with immunoSEQ multiplex PCR; in TCRdb, only in-frame clones are kept and a portion is missing. Among 200,000 to 250,000 clones listed, around 89% were seen once. The sample comprised PBMCs. All receptors come from a woman between 18 and 29 years old in good health and CMV-seronegative.

This clone was seen just once. The chain has TRBV2 and TRBJ1-5; TRBD1 aligns across 10 bases. The germline V gene encodes CDR1 SNHLY and CDR2 FYNNEI. This CDR3 has 15 amino acids. V lost 8 bases, J lost 3 bases, and 7 bases stayed unmatched. The CDR3 spells CASGGQGIVNQPQHF. CDR3 coding DNA: TGTGCCAGCGGGGGACAGGGGATCGTCAATCAGCCCCAGCATTTT.

The chain employs TRBV5-1 and TRBJ2-7, with a weak D call TRBD1 (6 bases). The ends were cut back, 2 bases at V and 3 bases at J, with 15 bases in the middle. The CDR3 has 15 residues. Per germline, CDR1 SGHRS and CDR2 YFSETQ. This chain's CDR3 is CASSFAGTTNYEQYF. In DNA form, the CDR3 reads TGCGCCAGCAGCTTCGCCGGGACAACAAACTACGAGCAGTACTTC. The full variable domain, rest sourced from reference TRBV5-1 and TRBJ2-7, is KAGVTQTPRYLIKTRGQQVTLSCSPISGHRSVSWYQQTPGQGLQFLFEYFSETQRNKGNFPGRFSGRQFSNSRSEMNVSTLELGDSALYLCASSFAGTTNYEQYFGPGTRLTVT.

The chain carries TRBV10-2 and TRBJ2-2; D may be TRBD1 (6 bases). The V gene's germline CDR1 is WSHSY and CDR2 SAAADI. The CDR3 extends over 14 amino acids. V gave up 7 bases and J gave up 5 bases, with 14 bases separating them. The CDR3 spells CASKGFTGTGELFF. CDR3 nucleotides: TGCGCCAGCAAGGGGTTCACAGGGACCGGGGAGCTGTTTTTT.

This chain connects TRBV21-1 to TRBJ2-7; TRBD2 is the table's D call, not checked against the DNA. TRBV21-1 corresponds to a pseudogene. The CDR3 loop spans 16 amino acids. CDR3 DNA: TGTGCCAGCAGCATCTATAGCGGGCCGAGCTCCTACGAGCAGTACTTC. Its translation is CASSIYSGPSSYEQYF.

V is TRBV27 and J is TRBJ2-1; D not certain. The CDR3 runs to 16 residues. The germline gives CDR1 MNHEY, CDR2 SMNVEV (reference sequence). V was clipped by 3 bases and J by 0 bases, with 12 bases between them. The chain's CDR3 is CASSLRLYSSYNEQFF. CDR3 sequence (DNA): TGTGCCAGCAGTTTGAGGCTGTATAGCTCCTACAATGAGCAGTTCTTC.

V gene TRBV5-1 combines with J gene TRBJ2-7, with 9 nucleotides matching TRBD2. Germline lookup yields CDR1 SGHRS and CDR2 YFSETQ. CDR3 size: 15 residues. The V and J ends lost 4 bases and 3 bases, in that order; junction bases with no gene match: 8. The CDR3 DNA follows: TGCGCCAGCAGCATTAGCGGGAGTTCAAGCTACGAGCAGTACTTC. Translated, it gives CASSISGSSSYEQYF. Full variable domain (missing parts from reference TRBV5-1 and TRBJ2-7): KAGVTQTPRYLIKTRGQQVTLSCSPISGHRSVSWYQQTPGQGLQFLFEYFSETQRNKGNFPGRFSGRQFSNSRSEMNVSTLELGDSALYLCASSISGSSSYEQYFGPGTRLTVT.

This rearrangement joins TRBV10-1 to TRBJ1-6; D is perhaps TRBD1 (5 bases). Germline CDR1 WNHNN, CDR2 SYGVQD (reference sequence). The CDR3 runs 12 residues. Trimming pared 5 bases from V and 13 bases from J, leaving 12 bases between. CDR3 amino acids: CASSPTEKPLHF. DNA for the CDR3: TGCGCCAGCAGTCCGACAGAAAAGCCCCTCCACTTT.

The genes are TRBV9 and TRBJ1-2, with 7 bases aligning to TRBD1. CDR1 and CDR2 from the germline V gene are SGDLS and YYNGEE. Losses at the gene ends were 0 bases for V and 5 bases for J; bases not matched to a gene: 7. This CDR3 is built from 15 residues. Here the CDR3 reads CASSVGIGTEYGYTF. CDR3 in DNA: TGTGCCAGCAGCGTAGGGATAGGGACAGAGTATGGCTACACCTTC.